Each of the 7 T cell receptor beta chains below was sequenced from the same sample in a study of OX40 agonist ivuxolimab in advanced cancers. TCRdb's table, derived via immunoSEQ multiplex PCR, lists solely in-frame clones and lacks some. The repertoire holds tens of thousands of clones, about 83% seen once, with roughly 1.4% in the top ten. Sample: CD4+ or CD8+ T cells sorted from blood, taken in a trial of the OX40 agonist ivuxolimab. These receptors were taken from an adult with an advanced solid tumor such as melanoma, head and neck, liver or kidney cancer.

This chain links TRBV6-5 with TRBJ2-3, with TRBD2 matching 8 bases. The CDR3 contains 15 residues. Germline CDR1 MNHEY, CDR2 SVGAGI. Trimming cost V 6 bases and J 6 bases; bases outside gene matches: 11. This chain's CDR3 is CASRTLRGAGDTQYF. Written as DNA, the CDR3 is TGTGCCAGCAGAACCCTGCGGGGGGCGGGCGATACGCAGTATTTT.

This clone was counted once. The chain combines TRBV11-3 with TRBJ2-1; unclear D gene. This CDR3 comprises 15 residues. Germline assignment: CDR1 SGHNT and CDR2 YENEEA. Trimming took 3 bases from V and 0 from J, leaving 9 bases between them. The CDR3 region has the DNA TGTGCCAGCAGCTTCGGACCGAGCTCCTACAATGAGCAGTTCTTC. This translates into CASSFGPSSYNEQFF.

The V gene is TRBV9, the J gene TRBJ2-1; tentatively, D is TRBD1 (6 bases). This CDR3 contains 14 residues. V lost 4 bases and J lost 3, with 11 bases in between. Germline V gene sequence: CDR1 SGDLS, CDR2 YYNGEE. CDR3 DNA: TGTGCCAGCAGCCCCCGGACAGTCTACAATGAGCAGTTCTTC. This encodes CASSPRTVYNEQFF. Combining the CDR3 with reference TRBV9 and TRBJ2-1 gives the whole variable domain DSGVTQTPKHLITATGQRVTLRCSPRSGDLSVYWYQQSLDQGLQFLIQYYNGEERAKGNILERFSAQQFPDLHSELNLSSLELGDSALYFCASSPRTVYNEQFFGPGTRLTVL.

The V call is TRBV18, the J call TRBJ2-7; 12 bases agree with TRBD2. This CDR3 is 18 amino acids long. Germline values: CDR1 KGHSH, CDR2 LQKENI. The V segment lost 3 bases and the J segment 3 bases; nucleotides outside the gene matches: 12. The CDR3 loop is CASSPRDATSGSVYEQYF. The DNA for the CDR3 is TGTGCCAGCTCACCCAGGGATGCGACTAGCGGGAGTGTCTACGAGCAGTACTTC.

The chain joins TRBV6-6 to TRBJ2-1; D not certain. The V and J ends lost 2 bases and 7 bases respectively, with 9 bases between them. Germline V gives CDR1 MNHNY, CDR2 SVGAGI (reference sequence). The CDR3 consists of 13 residues. The CDR3 coding sequence is TGTGCCAGCAGTTACCAGAACGGGAATGAGCAGTTCTTC. This encodes CASSYQNGNEQFF.

J is TRBJ1-6 and V is TRBV7-2, with 8 bases lining up with TRBD1. V lost 3 bases, J lost 5 bases, and 9 bases stayed unmatched. The CDR3 is made up of 17 amino acids. Germline loops: CDR1 SGHTA, CDR2 FQGNSA. The CDR3 loop reads CASSFELTGGNNSPLHF. In DNA, the CDR3 is TGTGCCAGCAGCTTCGAACTTACAGGGGGGAATAATTCACCCCTCCACTTT.

This clone was picked up one time. The chain couples TRBV7-3 to TRBJ2-1; D not resolved. Trimming took 3 bases from V and 4 from J, leaving 10 bases between them. The CDR3 runs to 14 residues. CDR1 and CDR2 (germline): SGHTA, FQGTGA. The CDR3: CASSFGPEYNEQFF. The CDR3 nucleotides read TGTGCCAGCAGCTTTGGTCCAGAGTACAATGAGCAGTTCTTC.